The clone carrying this TCR beta chain has more than one count but fewer than ten. Its antigen is still unknown. Assay: immunoSEQ multiplex PCR; the TCRdb copy retains only in-frame clones and omits some. The data show tens of thousands of clones, 75% to 85% seen once. Noted time point: blood 2 weeks post-SBRT. Treatment denoted: 15 Gy SBRT to primary tumor, nephrectomy 4 weeks later. The CDR3 is 14 amino acids. Germline loops: CDR1 SGHDT, CDR2 YYEEEE. Trimming removed 6 bases at V and 1 base at J, with 14 bases between. The source of the sample is a study of radiation and T cells in renal cell carcinoma. Study-level findings and limits: Without pretreatment biopsies, baseline tumor clonotype presence was undetermined.

The chain is built from TRBV5-6 and TRBJ2-7; D is uncertain. The starting material was blood, obtained from a patient whose treatment included radiotherapy and nephrectomy. The receptor comes from a woman aged 70 to 79 with renal cell carcinoma. The CDR3 DNA reads as TGTGCCAGCACCCCAGGACCGGGTTCCTACGAGCAGTACTTC. Protein sequence: CASTPGPGSYEQYF. Together with reference TRBV5-6 and TRBJ2-7, the CDR3 gives the full variable domain: DAGVTQSPTHLIKTRGQQVTLRCSPKSGHDTVSWYQQALGQGPQFIFQYYEEEERQRGNFPDRFSGHQFPNYSSELNVNALLLGDSALYLCASTPGPGSYEQYFGPGTRLTVT.